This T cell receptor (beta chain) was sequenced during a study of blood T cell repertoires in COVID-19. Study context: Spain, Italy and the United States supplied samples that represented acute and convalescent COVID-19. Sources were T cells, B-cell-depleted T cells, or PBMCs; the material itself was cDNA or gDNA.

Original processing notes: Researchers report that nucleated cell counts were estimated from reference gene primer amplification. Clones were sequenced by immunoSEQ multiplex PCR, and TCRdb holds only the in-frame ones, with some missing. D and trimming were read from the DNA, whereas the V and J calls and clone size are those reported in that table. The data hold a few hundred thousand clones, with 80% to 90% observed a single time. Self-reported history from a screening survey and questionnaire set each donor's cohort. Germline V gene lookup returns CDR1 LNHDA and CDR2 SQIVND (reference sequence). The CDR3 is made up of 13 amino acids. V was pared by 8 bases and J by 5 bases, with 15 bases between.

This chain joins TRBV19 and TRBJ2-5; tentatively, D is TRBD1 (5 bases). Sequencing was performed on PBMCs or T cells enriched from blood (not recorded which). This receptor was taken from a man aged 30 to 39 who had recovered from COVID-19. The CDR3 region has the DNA TGTGCCAGTGCCAATAGGGGATGGGAGACCCAGTACTTC. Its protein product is CASANRGWETQYF. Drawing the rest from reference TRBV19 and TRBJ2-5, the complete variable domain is DGGITQSPKYLFRKEGQNVTLSCEQNLNHDAMYWYRQDPGQGLRLIYYSQIVNDFQKGDIAEGYSVSREKKESFPLTVTSAQKNPTAFYLCASANRGWETQYFGPGTRLLVL.